The 18 T cell receptor beta chains reported below all come from one sample, sequenced in a study of blood T cell repertoires in COVID-19. Repertoires were generated with immunoSEQ multiplex PCR, while TCRdb's copy carries only in-frame clones and drops some. The data hold roughly 220,000 clones, with 80% to 85% observed a single time. Sequenced sample: peripheral blood. Source of these receptors: a man aged 30 to 39 with active or convalescent COVID-19.

The CDR3 sequence is CASSLGLSNEQFF. Written as DNA, the CDR3 is TGTGCCAGCAGCTTGGGACTATCCAATGAGCAGTTCTTC. The rearrangement links TRBV7-2 to TRBJ2-1; 7 nucleotides match TRBD2. The CDR3 covers 13 residues. V lost 3 bases and J lost 6; bases outside the gene matches: 2. Germline values: CDR1 SGHTA, CDR2 FQGNSA.

The genes are TRBV2 and TRBJ1-1; a weak D match, TRBD1 (5 bases). Per germline, CDR1 SNHLY and CDR2 FYNNEI. V was trimmed by 8 bases and J by 2 bases, leaving 12 bases between them. This CDR3 is built from 13 residues. The CDR3 here is CASLPGGNTEAFF. The CDR3, as DNA: TGTGCCAGCCTACCGGGGGGTAACACTGAAGCTTTCTTT.

CDR3 sequence reads: CASSFGGPDPGYTF. DNA for the CDR3: TGTGCCAGCAGTTTTGGGGGCCCGGACCCGGGCTACACCTTC. The rearrangement joins TRBV28 to TRBJ1-2, with D possibly TRBD1 on 6 matching bases. The CDR3 sequence is 14 residues long. Germline CDR1 and CDR2: MDHEN and SYDVKM. The V end was cut by 3 bases, the J end by 8 bases, with 16 bases between.

The V call is TRBV19, the J call TRBJ2-6, with TRBD1 matching over 11 bases. The CDR3 totals 17 residues. The V and J ends lost 4 bases and 2 bases, in that order; junction bases with no gene match: 4. Germline loops: CDR1 LNHDA, CDR2 SQIVND (reference sequence). This CDR3 reads CASSTGTGGAGANVLTF. CDR3 nucleotides: TGTGCCAGTAGTACCGGGACAGGGGGGGCTGGGGCCAACGTCCTGACTTTC.

J is TRBJ2-7 and V is TRBV7-9; a weak D match, TRBD1 (6 bases). The CDR3 covers 13 residues. Between the trimmed V and J ends, which lost 1 base and 5 bases, there was a span of 9 bases. CDR1 is SEHNR and CDR2 is FQNEAQ in the germline V gene (reference sequence). The CDR3 DNA reads as TGTGCCAGCAGCTTAGGGACAGAGGACGAGCAGTACTTC. It translates to CASSLGTEDEQYF. The full variable domain, in which reference TRBV7-9 and TRBJ2-7 provide the parts outside the CDR3, is DTGVSQNPRHKITKRGQNVTFRCDPISEHNRLYWYRQTLGQGPEFLTYFQNEAQLEKSRLLSDRFSAERPKGSFSTLEIQRTEQGDSAMYLCASSLGTEDEQYFGPGTRLTVT.

The chain recombines TRBV4-3 with TRBJ2-1; 7 positions match TRBD2. V dropped 4 bases and J dropped 3; count of bases not matched to a gene: 9. The V gene's germline CDR1 is LGHNA and CDR2 YSLEER. The CDR3 extends over 16 amino acids. Here the CDR3 reads CASSPLQRDHYNEQFF. In nucleotides, the CDR3 is TGCGCCAGCAGCCCTCTCCAGCGGGACCACTACAATGAGCAGTTCTTC.

This chain connects TRBV7-9 to TRBJ2-3, with 8 bases matching TRBD1. Germline V gene sequence: CDR1 SEHNR, CDR2 FQNEAQ (reference sequence). J gave up 0 bases and V 7 bases, and 6 bases lay outside the gene matches. The CDR3 spans 15 residues. The CDR3 coding sequence is TGTGCCAGCAAAAAAAGGACAGGGAGCACAGATACGCAGTATTTT. Amino acid sequence: CASKKRTGSTDTQYF. The full variable domain, rest sourced from reference TRBV7-9 and TRBJ2-3, is DTGVSQNPRHKITKRGQNVTFRCDPISEHNRLYWYRQTLGQGPEFLTYFQNEAQLEKSRLLSDRFSAERPKGSFSTLEIQRTEQGDSAMYLCASKKRTGSTDTQYFGPGTRLTVL.

The V call is TRBV11-2, the J call TRBJ2-7; D is possibly TRBD2 (5 bases). With 4 bases removed from V and 3 bases from J, the gap between germline ends came to 13 bases. Germline values: CDR1 SGHAT, CDR2 FQNNGV. CDR3 length equals 14 residues. In DNA form, the CDR3 reads TGTGCCAGCAGCTCGGGGAAAGACTACTACGAGCAGTACTTC. This encodes CASSSGKDYYEQYF.

The chain employs TRBV9 and TRBJ2-5; possible D gene TRBD1, 5 bases. From germline, CDR1 is SGDLS and CDR2 YYNGEE. Trimming took 0 bases from V and 5 from J, leaving 11 bases between them. The CDR3 is 14 residues long. CDR3 coding DNA: TGTGCCAGCAGCGTAGAGGGGCCCAGGGAGACCCAGTACTTC. This gives the protein CASSVEGPRETQYF.

The J gene is TRBJ2-7, the V gene TRBV5-1; D is perhaps TRBD2 (6 bases). V was pared by 0 bases and J by 7 bases, with 14 bases between. Germline V gene lookup returns CDR1 SGHRS and CDR2 YFSETQ. CDR3 size: 14 residues. The CDR3 nucleotides read TGCGCCAGCAGCTTGGCCGGGACTCTCAATGAGCAGTACTTC. This codes for CASSLAGTLNEQYF.

The chain is built from TRBV18 and TRBJ2-7, with no clear D. V was clipped by 0 bases and J by 7 bases, with 10 bases between them. The CDR3 length is 13 residues. Germline V gene data show CDR1 as KGHSH and CDR2 as LQKENI. CDR3: CASSPPTVREQYF. CDR3 in DNA: TGTGCCAGCTCACCACCGACGGTGAGGGAGCAGTACTTC.

V and J are TRBV18 and TRBJ1-1; 9 nucleotides agree with TRBD1. Germline assignment: CDR1 KGHSH and CDR2 LQKENI. The junction had 4 bases not matched to a gene; V was cut back by 4 bases and J by 10 bases. The length of the CDR3 is 12 residues. The CDR3 here is CASSRDRGGAFF. The CDR3 DNA sequence: TGTGCCAGCTCACGAGACAGGGGGGGAGCTTTCTTT.

This clone has just one count. The chain is built from TRBV4-1 and TRBJ1-3; no clear D. The ends were cut back, 1 base at V and 0 bases at J, with 10 bases in the middle. Germline CDR1 and CDR2: MGHRA and YSYEKL. CDR3 length: 16 amino acids. CDR3 amino acids: CASSQGGLPSGNTIYF. The DNA for the CDR3 is TGCGCCAGCAGCCAAGGAGGGCTCCCCTCTGGAAACACCATATATTTT.

V and J are TRBV19 and TRBJ2-2; 10 nucleotides line up with TRBD2. CDR1 is LNHDA and CDR2 is SQIVND in the germline V gene (reference sequence). Trimming took 1 base from V and 5 from J; bases not matched to a gene: 7. This CDR3 comprises 17 residues. The CDR3 here is CASSIAPSGRGTGELFF. The CDR3 coding sequence is TGTGCCAGTAGTATAGCCCCAAGCGGGAGGGGTACCGGGGAGCTGTTTTTT.

In this sample, this clone turned up a few times. The chain combines TRBV4-1 with TRBJ2-5; the match to TRBD2 covers 13 bases. This CDR3 has 15 amino acids. Germline CDR1 is MGHRA and CDR2 is YSYEKL. The ends lost 6 bases at V and 2 bases at J; junction bases unmatched: 3. CDR3 amino acids: CASRPGLAGQETQYF. As DNA, the CDR3 is TGCGCCAGCAGACCGGGACTAGCGGGACAAGAGACCCAGTACTTC.

J is TRBJ2-3 and V is TRBV7-2, with TRBD2 identical over 7 bases. This CDR3 region has 14 residues. Trimming took 5 bases from V and 4 from J; bases not matched to a gene: 6. Germline V CDR1 and CDR2: SGHTA, FQGNSA. CDR3 bases: TGTGCCAGCAGCCAGACTAGCCGTGCAGATACGCAGTATTTT. Translation gives CASSQTSRADTQYF.

Regarding this clone: Other DNA variants within this sample encode the same CDR3. V is TRBV12-3 or TRBV12-4 and J is TRBJ2-3; 8 nucleotides line up with TRBD1. This CDR3 region has 13 residues. V shed 5 bases, J shed 3 bases, and the junction held 1 base outside the gene matches. The CDR3 bases are TGTGCCAGCAGTAACAGGGGGACAGATACGCAGTATTTT. Translating it yields CASSNRGTDTQYF.

The rearrangement joins TRBV20-1 to TRBJ2-7, with 10 bases lining up with TRBD2. Trimming removed 3 bases from V and 0 bases from J; junction bases left unmatched: 8. The CDR3 loop spans 16 amino acids. From germline, CDR1 is DFQATT and CDR2 SNEGSKA (reference sequence). CDR3 region: CSASVGSGGSSYEQYF. Here the CDR3 DNA reads TGCAGTGCTAGTGTGGGTAGCGGGGGGAGCTCCTACGAGCAGTACTTC.